What follows are 32 T cell receptor beta chains derived from one specimen sequenced in a study of blood T cell repertoires in COVID-19 (dated by TCRdb to about 2020). Libraries were prepared through the immunoSEQ multiplex PCR assay. Not all clones reach the TCRdb copy of this immuneACCESS table, which keeps in-frame sequences only. Checked studies attribute under half of the gap to unresolved V genes and leave the rest unexplained. The sample contains some 85,000 clones, about four fifths of them found a single time. 20% of the sample is in the top ten clones. Sequencing input: peripheral blood. The receptor source for this set is a woman aged 80 or over with active or convalescent COVID-19.

This clone came up once. This chain uses TRBV25-1 with TRBJ2-3, with 11 bases lining up with TRBD2. Germline V lookup: CDR1 MGHDK, CDR2 SYGVNS. This CDR3 contains 15 residues. With V trimmed by 4 bases and J by 3 bases, 3 bases remained unmatched. CDR3 coding DNA: TGTGCCAGCAGTGGGTCTAGCGGGGGGACAGATACGCAGTATTTT. Translated, it gives CASSGSSGGTDTQYF.

This chain connects TRBV6-5 to TRBJ1-1, with D maybe TRBD1 (6 bases). Between the trimmed V and J ends, which lost 8 bases and 7 bases, there was a span of 14 bases. The CDR3 is made up of 12 amino acids. Germline V gene sequence: CDR1 MNHEY, CDR2 SVGAGI. The CDR3 DNA follows: TGTGCCAGCCGCCCCCCGGACAGTGAAGCTTTCTTT. Translation: CASRPPDSEAFF.

This sequence joins TRBV2 and TRBJ1-2; 7 bases are shared with TRBD1. The trim removed 8 bases at V and 5 bases at J, leaving 11 bases unmatched. There are 14 residues in the CDR3. CDR1 and CDR2 (germline): SNHLY, FYNNEI. The CDR3 loop is CASPTLQGLYGYTF. The CDR3 nucleotides are TGTGCCAGCCCCACGCTACAGGGGCTATATGGCTACACCTTC.

This clone has only a few counts. The CDR3 nucleotides read TGTGCTAGTGGCCGCGCGGGGCTCTCAGATACGCAGTATTTT. Amino acids: CASGRAGLSDTQYF. This chain links TRBV12-5 with TRBJ2-3; maybe TRBD2 (6 bases). V lost 6 bases to trimming and J lost 4 bases, with 14 bases between them. The CDR3 is 14 residues long. The V gene's germline CDR1 is LGHNT and CDR2 FRNRAP.

The V and J genes are TRBV2 and TRBJ1-2, with D possibly being TRBD1 (6 bases). Trimming cost V 9 bases and J 5 bases, with 22 bases left between them. Per germline, CDR1 SNHLY and CDR2 FYNNEI. The CDR3 extends over 15 amino acids. The CDR3 sequence: CASRESGAERYGYTF. CDR3 DNA sequence: TGTGCCAGTCGGGAATCAGGGGCGGAGAGGTATGGCTACACCTTC.

The rearrangement links TRBV19 to TRBJ2-1; the match to TRBD1 covers 8 bases. From germline, CDR1 is LNHDA and CDR2 SQIVND (reference sequence). This CDR3 comprises 12 residues. The V gene end was trimmed by 9 bases and the J gene end by 9 bases; junction bases not matched to a gene: 7. CDR3 sequence reads: CASRQGLFEQFF. CDR3 DNA sequence: TGTGCCAGCCGACAGGGGTTGTTTGAGCAGTTCTTC.

This chain uses TRBV22-1 with TRBJ1-1. TRBV22-1 is recorded as a pseudogene. The CDR3 runs to 16 residues. The CDR3 sequence: CPGSARVTQGRTEAFF. The CDR3 DNA sequence: TGTCCTGGGAGCGCACGTGTGACGCAAGGGAGGACGGAAGCTTTCTTT.

The V call is TRBV6-6, the J call TRBJ1-1, with D possibly being TRBD1 (5 bases). Trimming pared 9 bases from V and 1 base from J, leaving 18 bases between. The V gene's germline CDR1 is MNHNY and CDR2 SVGAGI (reference sequence). The CDR3 length is 15 residues. CDR3 DNA: TGTGCCAGTTCAGGGATCGGGTTGAGGAACACTGAAGCTTTCTTT. Amino acid sequence: CASSGIGLRNTEAFF.

The V and J genes are TRBV6-5 and TRBJ2-1; 8 bases are a match to TRBD2. This CDR3 is 14 amino acids long. With 6 bases clipped from V and 4 bases from J, the junction kept 5 bases outside the gene matches. Germline CDR1 reads MNHEY; CDR2 reads SVGAGI. DNA for the CDR3: TGTGCCAGCAGCGCCCCGGGGGGGTACAATGAGCAGTTCTTC. This codes for CASSAPGGYNEQFF.

This chain links TRBV4-1 with TRBJ1-1, with D possibly matching TRBD1 (6 bases). Per the germline V gene, CDR1 is MGHRA and CDR2 is YSYEKL. Trimming took off 1 base at V and 1 base at J, with 19 bases between the two ends. The CDR3 runs to 18 residues. CDR3 sequence (DNA): TGCGCCAGCAGCCAAGCCGGACAGTTAACATATGGGAACACTGAAGCTTTCTTT. The encoded protein is CASSQAGQLTYGNTEAFF.

The sample holds a few counts of this clone. The J gene is TRBJ2-2, the V gene TRBV6-2 or TRBV6-3, with a tentative D call TRBD2 (6 bases). Germline-derived CDR1 and CDR2 are MNHEY and SVGEGT. The CDR3 runs to 14 residues. Trimming took off 6 bases at V and 2 bases at J, with 10 bases between the two ends. This CDR3 reads CASSAGRNTGELFF. CDR3 sequence (DNA): TGTGCCAGCAGCGCGGGAAGAAACACCGGGGAGCTGTTTTTT.

In this sample, this clone turned up a few times. The rearrangement joins TRBV3-1 (or the pseudogene TRBV3-2) to TRBJ2-2; 8 bases align to TRBD2. The length of the CDR3 is 16 residues. Germline loops: CDR1 LGHDT, CDR2 YNNKEL (reference sequence). V was pared by 4 bases and J by 3 bases, with 7 bases of the junction left unmatched. The CDR3 bases are TGTGCCAGCAGCCCTGGAGCGGGGGCTTACACCGGGGAGCTGTTTTTT. It is translated as CASSPGAGAYTGELFF.

The chain links TRBV28 to TRBJ2-2; the D gene is possibly TRBD1 (5 bases). V was trimmed by 5 bases and J by 0 bases, leaving 10 bases between them. Germline V CDR1 and CDR2: MDHEN, SYDVKM. CDR3 size: 15 residues. The CDR3 nucleotides are TGTGCCAGCAGTCCCGCCAGGGCGAACACCGGGGAGCTGTTTTTT. Translated, it gives CASSPARANTGELFF.

This rearrangement joins TRBV4-1 to TRBJ2-2, with 7 nucleotides matching TRBD1. The CDR3 consists of 17 residues. The V gene end was trimmed by 5 bases and the J gene end by 2 bases; junction bases not matched to a gene: 11. Germline CDR1 and CDR2: MGHRA and YSYEKL. The CDR3 DNA reads as TGCGCCAGCAGCTTAGACCCCGGACAGGCAAACACCGGGGAGCTGTTTTTT. Protein product: CASSLDPGQANTGELFF.

This chain links TRBV7-8 with TRBJ1-2; 8 nucleotides agree with TRBD1. The CDR3 loop spans 19 amino acids. Trimming took 1 base from V and 6 from J; bases not matched to a gene: 19. Germline-derived CDR1 and CDR2 are SGHVS and FQNEAQ. CDR3 in DNA: TGTGCCAGCAGCTTAGGGTATAGGAGGGACCGGGACAGGAGAAATGGCTACACCTTC. Protein sequence: CASSLGYRRDRDRRNGYTF.

V and J are TRBV5-5 and TRBJ1-2; no definite D call. Germline lookup yields CDR1 SGHKS and CDR2 YYEKEE (reference sequence). Deletions cut 1 base from V and 4 bases from J, with 8 bases between. The CDR3 length is 13 residues. The DNA of the CDR3 is TGTGCCAGCAGCTTGAGCCTGCTCTATGGCTACACCTTC. Translation gives CASSLSLLYGYTF. The full variable domain, in which reference TRBV5-5 and TRBJ1-2 provide the parts outside the CDR3, is DAGVTQSPTHLIKTRGQQVTLRCSPISGHKSVSWYQQVLGQGPQFIFQYYEKEERGRGNFPDRFSARQFPNYSSELNVNALLLGDSALYLCASSLSLLYGYTFGSGTRLTVV.

V gene TRBV15 combines with J gene TRBJ2-5; 11 bases are shared with TRBD2. This CDR3 has 17 amino acids. Germline V gives CDR1 LNHNV, CDR2 YYDKDF (reference sequence). V lost 1 base and J lost 1; bases outside the gene matches: 5. Here the CDR3 DNA reads TGTGCCACCAGCAGAGGGACTAGCGGGTACCGCCAAGAGACCCAGTACTTC. Amino acids: CATSRGTSGYRQETQYF.

This clone was counted only a few times. The chain has TRBV11-2 and TRBJ1-2, with D possibly matching TRBD1 (5 bases). Per the germline V gene, CDR1 is SGHAT and CDR2 is FQNNGV. Trimming stripped 3 bases from V and 4 bases from J, with 18 bases between. The CDR3 is made up of 16 amino acids. CDR3 region: CASSLGPLTGGYGYTF. CDR3 nucleotide sequence: TGTGCCAGCAGCTTGGGCCCCCTAACAGGTGGCTATGGCTACACCTTC.

The V call is TRBV24-1, the J call TRBJ2-1, with a possible D match to TRBD1 (6 bases). The V gene's germline CDR1 is KGHDR and CDR2 SFDVKD. The CDR3 runs 14 residues. With 4 bases removed from V and 2 bases from J, the gap between germline ends came to 8 bases. The DNA of the CDR3 is TGTGCCACCAGTGACAGGGGAACCTACAATGAGCAGTTCTTC. It yields the protein CATSDRGTYNEQFF.

This clone was found a few times. The chain uses TRBV19 and TRBJ2-1; 9 bases are a match to TRBD1. J gave up 5 bases and V 6 bases, and 8 bases lay outside the gene matches. CDR3 length equals 15 residues. Germline CDR1 LNHDA, CDR2 SQIVND (reference sequence). The CDR3: CASRVPGQGNNEQFF. The CDR3 nucleotides read TGTGCCAGTAGGGTACCGGGACAGGGAAACAATGAGCAGTTCTTC.

The gene calls are TRBV28 and TRBJ1-1; no firm D call. V was shortened by 2 bases and J by 7 bases, with 8 bases between the two germline ends. Germline lookup yields CDR1 MDHEN and CDR2 SYDVKM. This CDR3 spans 12 amino acids. The DNA of the CDR3 is TGTGCCAGCAGTTTAGAGGAGAGTGAAGCTTTCTTT. Translation gives CASSLEESEAFF. The full variable domain, its missing parts supplied by reference TRBV28 and TRBJ1-1, is DVKVTQSSRYLVKRTGEKVFLECVQDMDHENMFWYRQDPGLGLRLIYFSYDVKMKEKGDIPEGYSVSREKKERFSLILESASTNQTSMYLCASSLEESEAFFGQGTRLTVV.

This clone showed up many times. This rearrangement joins TRBV12-3 or TRBV12-4 to TRBJ1-2, with 7 bases identical to TRBD1. The ends lost 5 bases at V and 5 bases at J; junction bases unmatched: 5. This CDR3 is built from 13 residues. The CDR3 DNA reads as TGTGCCAGCAGTCTCGGGACAGATTATGGCTACACCTTC. Translating it yields CASSLGTDYGYTF.

The chain couples TRBV7-2 to TRBJ1-1; D is perhaps TRBD1 (5 bases). From germline, CDR1 is SGHTA and CDR2 FQGNSA. Trimming shortened V by 1 base and J by 1 base, and 10 bases separated the two germline ends. The CDR3 covers 15 residues. The DNA for the CDR3 is TGTGCCAGCAGCTTAGAGGTCGGGGGGAACACTGAAGCTTTCTTT. It is translated as CASSLEVGGNTEAFF.

The chain couples TRBV10-1 to TRBJ2-3; possible D gene TRBD2, 7 bases. CDR3 length: 15 amino acids. Per the germline V gene, CDR1 is WNHNN and CDR2 is SYGVQD (reference sequence). Trimming left V 9 bases short and J 5 bases short, with 21 bases between. The CDR3: CARVLGGGLQDTQYF. Here the CDR3 DNA reads TGCGCCAGGGTTCTTGGGGGGGGGCTCCAAGATACGCAGTATTTT.

V gene TRBV11-2 combines with J gene TRBJ2-7; TRBD2 matches at 11 bases. Per germline, CDR1 SGHAT and CDR2 FQNNGV. The CDR3 consists of 17 residues. The J segment lost 1 base and the V segment lost 0 bases, leaving 5 bases of the junction unmatched. CDR3 region: CASSLDYSGGVSYEQYF. The DNA of the CDR3 is TGTGCCAGCAGCTTAGATTATAGCGGGGGGGTTTCCTACGAGCAGTACTTC.

The V call is TRBV12-5, the J call TRBJ2-1, with 7 positions matching TRBD1. Germline lookup yields CDR1 LGHNT and CDR2 FRNRAP. This CDR3 has 14 amino acids. V trimming: 10 bases; J trimming: 4 bases; junction bases outside the gene matches: 10. The CDR3 spells CATKGAGSYNEQFF. The CDR3 DNA reads as TGTGCTACCAAGGGGGCAGGCTCATACAATGAGCAGTTCTTC.

This chain uses TRBV27 with TRBJ2-4, with D perhaps TRBD2 (6 bases). Germline V lookup: CDR1 MNHEY, CDR2 SMNVEV (reference sequence). The CDR3 consists of 17 residues. Trimming left V 4 bases short and J 0 bases short, with 16 bases between. The CDR3, as DNA: TGTGCCAGCAGTTCCGGGGGTGCAGGGCTAGCCAAAAACATTCAGTACTTC. Translation gives CASSSGGAGLAKNIQYF.

The chain combines TRBV18 with TRBJ2-5; no reliable D call. Germline V gene lookup returns CDR1 KGHSH and CDR2 LQKENI. Trimming left V 6 bases short and J 2 bases short, with 10 bases between. This CDR3 comprises 13 residues. CDR3 residues: CASSLEIQETQYF. CDR3 sequence (DNA): TGTGCCAGCTCCCTAGAGATACAAGAGACCCAGTACTTC.

CDR3 in amino acids: CASSDDNTAPLHF. The DNA for the CDR3 is TGTGCCAGCAGTGACGACAATACCGCACCCCTCCACTTT. The chain recombines TRBV6-1 with TRBJ1-6; D is ambiguous. CDR3 size: 13 residues. Per germline, CDR1 MNHNS and CDR2 SASEGT. The V end lost 3 bases, the J end lost 11 bases, and 11 bases lay between the germline ends.

This chain uses TRBV6-6 with TRBJ2-4; TRBD2 agrees at 8 bases. Germline V CDR1 and CDR2: MNHNY, SVGAGI (reference sequence). The CDR3 is 18 residues long. Unmatched junction bases numbered 12, after V lost 5 bases and J lost 0 bases. CDR3: CASSPEGWRGVAKNIQYF. The CDR3 bases are TGTGCCAGCAGTCCCGAGGGATGGCGGGGGGTAGCCAAAAACATTCAGTACTTC.

The V gene is TRBV6-5, the J gene TRBJ2-7, with TRBD1 matching 8 bases. The CDR3 runs to 13 residues. CDR1 is MNHEY, CDR2 SVGAGI, per germline. The junction had 5 bases not matched to a gene; V was cut back by 6 bases and J by 4 bases. The CDR3 spells CASSEGQAYEQYF. The CDR3 DNA reads as TGTGCCAGCAGCGAGGGACAGGCATACGAGCAGTACTTC.

The chain joins TRBV29-1 to TRBJ2-5; D call uncertain. The V and J ends lost 2 bases and 0 bases respectively, with 4 bases between them. Per the germline V gene, CDR1 is SQVTM and CDR2 is ANQGSEA. CDR3 length equals 12 residues. The CDR3 nucleotides read TGCAGCGTTGAACGGTACCAAGAGACCCAGTACTTC. Protein product: CSVERYQETQYF.